Given below is one T cell receptor (beta chain) in context. The data were obtained in a study of shared clonotypes between healthy human individuals. Using immunoSEQ multiplex PCR, the repertoire was profiled, and TCRdb retains in-frame clones only, with some absent. The table lists around 690,000 clones, less than 95% of them singletons. Deletions cut 4 bases from V and 1 base from J, with 11 bases between. The CDR3 runs to 15 residues. Germline assignment: CDR1 SEHNR and CDR2 FQNEAQ (reference sequence). HIV-negative, healthy adults without recent acute infections or vaccinations were the donors. The clonotype originates from a man aged 18 to 30 in good health. Some clones in this sample may be carry-over from other donors' samples. The specimen was memory CD8+ T cells from PBMCs. Subset noted: CD45RO+ cells pooled with CCR7-negative TemRA cells. This chain joins TRBV7-9 and TRBJ2-4; D remains unclear. The CDR3 loop is CASSSSNLAKNIQYF. In DNA form, the CDR3 reads TGTGCCAGCAGCTCCTCAAACTTGGCCAAAAACATTCAGTACTTC.